Listed here is a single T cell receptor (beta chain). One end of the junction is discordant with germline, which a read error may explain. The sample is drawn from a study of T and B cells in COVID-19 patients. Study details: The recovered cohort's median age was about 31 years, versus approximately 70 years in active infection.

Each TRB amplification used about 250-550 ng of genomic DNA from blood. Multiplex PCR with BIOMED2 TRB-A/B primer pools amplified TRB rearrangements. Each CDR3 protein gets one entry after TCRdb re-called the multiplex PCR reads with MiXCR. The top ten clones hold 50% to 60% of a sample with about 8,900 distinct CDR3 sequences, about two fifths of them seen once. The receptor comes from a human donor with active COVID-19. The sample consisted of blood.

This CDR3 is CSWTIGTSGVTDTQYF. The CDR3 bases are TGTTCCTGGACCATCGGGACTAGCGGGGTCACAGATACGCAGTATTTT. The J gene is TRBJ2-3, the V gene TRBV30, with TRBD2 matching 13 bases. Germline values: CDR1 GTSNPN, CDR2 SVGIG (reference sequence). This CDR3 has 16 amino acids.